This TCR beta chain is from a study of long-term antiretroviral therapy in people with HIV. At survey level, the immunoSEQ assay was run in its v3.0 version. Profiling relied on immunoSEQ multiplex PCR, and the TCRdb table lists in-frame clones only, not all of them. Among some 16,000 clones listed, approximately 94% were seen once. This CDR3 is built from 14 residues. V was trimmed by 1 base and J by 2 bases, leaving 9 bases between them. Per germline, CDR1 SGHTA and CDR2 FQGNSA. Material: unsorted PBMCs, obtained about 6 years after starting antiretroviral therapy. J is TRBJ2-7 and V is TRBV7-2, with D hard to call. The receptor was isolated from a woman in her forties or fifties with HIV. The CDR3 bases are TGTGCCAGCAGCTTAGAGTATTACACCTACGAGCAGTACTTC. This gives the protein CASSLEYYTYEQYF.